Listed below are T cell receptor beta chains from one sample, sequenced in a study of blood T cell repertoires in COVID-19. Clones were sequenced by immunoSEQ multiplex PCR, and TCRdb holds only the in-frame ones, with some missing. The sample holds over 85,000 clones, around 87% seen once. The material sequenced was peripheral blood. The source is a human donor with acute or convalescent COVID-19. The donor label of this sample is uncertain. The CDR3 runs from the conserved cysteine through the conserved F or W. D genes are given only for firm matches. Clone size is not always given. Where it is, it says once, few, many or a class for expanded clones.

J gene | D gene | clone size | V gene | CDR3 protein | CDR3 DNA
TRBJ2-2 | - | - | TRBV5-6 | CASSLGGGPLFF | TGTGCCAGCAGCTTGGGAGGGGGTCCGCTGTTTTTT
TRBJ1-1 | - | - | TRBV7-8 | CASSLDTGRREAFF | TGTGCCAGCAGCTTAGACACAGGCCGACGGGAAGCTTTCTTT
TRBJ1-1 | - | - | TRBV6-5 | CASSYQGLQTEAFF | TGTGCCAGCAGTTATCAGGGTCTGCAGACTGAAGCTTTCTTT
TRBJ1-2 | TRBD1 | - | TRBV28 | CASSLGSDPGQASYGYTF | TGTGCCAGCAGTTTAGGATCCGATCCGGGACAGGCCTCTTATGGCTACACCTTC
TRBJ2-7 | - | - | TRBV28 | CASRIGGSGGLADEQYF | TGTGCCAGCAGGATTGGGGGCTCCGGGGGCCTAGCGGACGAGCAGTACTTC
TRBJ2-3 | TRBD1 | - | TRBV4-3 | CASSQESGGNWNTQYF | TGCGCCAGCAGCCAAGAGTCAGGGGGCAATTGGAATACGCAGTATTTT
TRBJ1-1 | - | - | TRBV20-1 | CSARGSTEAFF | TGCAGTGCTAGGGGCTCAACCGAAGCTTTCTTT
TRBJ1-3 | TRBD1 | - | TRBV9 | CASSPRQGVSSGNTIYF | TGTGCCAGCAGCCCCCGACAGGGGGTATCCTCTGGAAACACCATATATTTT
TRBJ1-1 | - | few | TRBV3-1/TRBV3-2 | CASSQDLGGTEAFF | TGTGCCAGCAGCCAAGATCTAGGGGGCACTGAAGCTTTCTTT
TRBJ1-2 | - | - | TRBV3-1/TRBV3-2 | CASSQTGGYGYTF | TGTGCCAGCAGCCAGACCGGGGGCTATGGCTACACCTTC
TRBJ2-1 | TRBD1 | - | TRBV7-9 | CASSWTGLGYNEQFF | TGTGCCAGCAGCTGGACAGGGTTGGGCTACAATGAGCAGTTCTTC
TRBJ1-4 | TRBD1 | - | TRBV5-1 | CASSFDLQGRNEKLFF | TGCGCCAGCAGCTTCGACCTACAGGGGAGGAATGAAAAACTGTTTTTT
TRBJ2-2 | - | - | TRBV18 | CASSPPSGTLSVGELFF | TGTGCCAGCTCACCACCTTCCGGGACACTATCGGTCGGGGAGCTGTTTTTT
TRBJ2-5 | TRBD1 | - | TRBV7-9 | CASAQGAFQETQYF | TGTGCCAGCGCACAGGGGGCTTTCCAAGAGACCCAGTACTTC
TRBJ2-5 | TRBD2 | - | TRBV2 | CASRSRDYKETQYF | TGTGCCAGCAGGAGCCGGGACTACAAAGAGACCCAGTACTTC
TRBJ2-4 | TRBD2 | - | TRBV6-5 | CASSYSTGGRGNIQYF | TGTGCCAGCAGTTACTCGACGGGGGGGCGAGGAAACATTCAGTACTTC
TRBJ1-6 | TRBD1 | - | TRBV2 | CASSESAGQRYSPLHF | TGTGCCAGCAGTGAATCGGCGGGACAGAGATATTCACCCCTCCACTTT
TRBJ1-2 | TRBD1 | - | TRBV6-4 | CASSPDRGADGYTF | TGTGCCAGCAGTCCGGACAGGGGAGCGGATGGCTACACCTTC
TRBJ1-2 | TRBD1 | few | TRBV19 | CASRLTGGNYGYTF | TGTGCCAGTAGGCTAACAGGGGGCAACTATGGCTACACCTTC
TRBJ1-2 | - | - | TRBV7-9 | CASSSLDYGYTF | TGTGCCAGCAGCTCCCTCGACTATGGCTACACCTTC
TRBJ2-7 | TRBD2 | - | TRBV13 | CASSPSGLAGASSSYEQYF | TGTGCCAGCAGCCCTTCGGGGCTAGCGGGGGCCTCTAGCTCCTACGAGCAGTACTTC
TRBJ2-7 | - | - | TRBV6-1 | CASSDPKRRMWLEQYF | TGTGCCAGCAGTGACCCGAAGCGTCGTATGTGGCTCGAGCAGTACTTC
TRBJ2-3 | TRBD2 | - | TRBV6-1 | CASSSRGRDMDTQYF | TGTGCCAGCAGTTCACGAGGGAGGGATATGGATACGCAGTATTTT
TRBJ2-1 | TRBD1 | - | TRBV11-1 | CASSLNTGEYNEQFF | TGTGCCAGCAGCCTAAATACAGGGGAATACAATGAGCAGTTCTTC
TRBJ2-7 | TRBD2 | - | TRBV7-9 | CASSSKWARRGGPYEQYF | TGTGCCAGCAGCTCGAAGTGGGCCCGGCGGGGGGGTCCCTACGAGCAGTACTTC
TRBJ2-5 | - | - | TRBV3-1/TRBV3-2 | CASSQRLAGETQYF | TGTGCCAGCAGCCAACGATTAGCTGGGGAGACCCAGTACTTC
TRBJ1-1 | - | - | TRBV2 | CASRQAEAFF | TGTGCCAGCAGACAGGCTGAAGCTTTCTTT
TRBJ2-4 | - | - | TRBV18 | CASSEGGSNIQYF | TGTGCCAGCTCAGAGGGCGGCTCCAACATTCAGTACTTC
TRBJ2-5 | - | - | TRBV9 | CASSVAPSHPETQYF | TGTGCCAGCAGCGTAGCCCCTAGCCATCCGGAGACCCAGTACTTC
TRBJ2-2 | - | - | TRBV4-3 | CASSQDLMGGGPNTGELFF | TGCGCCAGCAGCCAAGATCTTATGGGGGGGGGCCCCAACACCGGGGAGCTGTTTTTT
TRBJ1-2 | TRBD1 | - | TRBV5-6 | CASSFTGVGGYTF | TGTGCCAGCAGCTTTACAGGGGTCGGGGGCTACACCTTC
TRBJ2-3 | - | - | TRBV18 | CASSPGGTDTQYF | TGTGCCAGCTCACCGGGGGGAACAGATACGCAGTATTTT
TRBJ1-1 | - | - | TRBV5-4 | CASSLKTGAITEAFF | TGTGCCAGCAGCTTGAAGACTGGGGCAATCACTGAAGCTTTCTTT
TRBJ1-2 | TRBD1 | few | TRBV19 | CAAKGQGAWGYTF | TGTGCCGCCAAGGGACAGGGGGCTTGGGGCTACACCTTC